The text below deals with one TCR beta chain. Antigen unknown. Researchers ran the assay at a deep level. Authors' processing steps: From ImmunoSEQ came sequences covering only the junction and carrying no quality scores, so filtering differed. Assay used: immunoSEQ multiplex PCR; TCRdb lists only in-frame clones, some missing. That table gives V, J and clone size, and the DNA gave D and trimming. The table includes 1 million to 1.2 million clones, roughly 80% detected once. These data originate in a study of shared clonotypes between healthy human individuals. Regarding the study as a whole: Generation probabilities of non-shared clonotypes were lower (relative to those shared by all four donors).

Sequences were obtained from memory CD4+ T cells from PBMCs. This sample's subset: CD45RA-negative fraction. This TCR was sampled from a man younger than 35 in good health. Some clones in this sample may be carry-over from other donors' samples.

CDR3 in DNA: TGTGCCATCAGTGAGCTTAGGGCGGATACGCAGTATTTT. Protein: CAISELRADTQYF. The gene calls are TRBV10-3 and TRBJ2-3; the D is unclear. The ends were cut back, 2 bases at V and 6 bases at J, with 9 bases in the middle. The CDR3 runs 13 residues. Germline CDR1 and CDR2: ENHRY and SYGVKD.